The 28 T cell receptor beta chains listed next were all sequenced from one sample in a study of T cell repertoires in cytomegalovirus infection (dated by TCRdb to between 2017 and 2020). The listed sequencing device is Illumina HiSeq 1500. TCRdb reran the public reads through fastp at Q25 and MiXCR, keeping productive beta chains. Every distinct CDR3 protein forms one entry, paired with its most common genes and DNA. The sample contains 250,000 or so distinct CDR3 sequences, about 12% of them found a single time. In total, the top ten clones hold around 1.6% of the sample. Specimen: PBMCs. These receptors came from a human donor in good health (CMV status not recorded). Some clones in this sample may be carry-over from other donors' samples.

The chain is built from TRBV6-2 or TRBV6-3 and TRBJ2-2; D is undetermined. V lost 6 bases to trimming and J lost 1 base, with 9 bases between them. The CDR3 totals 14 residues. Germline CDR1 reads MNHEY; CDR2 reads SVGEGT. CDR3 sequence (DNA): TGTGCCAGCAGCCGTATAAGGAACACCGGGGAGCTGTTTTTT. Protein product: CASSRIRNTGELFF.

In its sample, this clonotype was seen once. The V call is TRBV25-1, the J call TRBJ1-4, with a tentative D call TRBD1 (5 bases). CDR1 and CDR2 (germline): MGHDK, SYGVNS. The V end lost 4 bases, the J end lost 7 bases, and 13 bases lay between the germline ends. This CDR3 spans 14 amino acids. The CDR3 DNA reads TGTGCCAGCAGTGGCTCTAATGGGGGTGAAAAACTGTTTTTT. This translates into CASSGSNGGEKLFF.

Ten or more counts support this clonotype. The gene calls are TRBV24-1 and TRBJ2-1, with 8 bases aligning to TRBD2. CDR1 and CDR2 (germline): KGHDR, SFDVKD. The V and J ends lost 0 bases and 4 bases, in that order; junction bases with no gene match: 19. This CDR3 is built from 21 residues. CDR3 in amino acids: CATSDLGTRKNLPSAYNEQFF. The CDR3 nucleotides read TGTGCCACCAGTGATTTGGGGACTAGGAAGAATCTACCAAGTGCGTACAATGAGCAGTTCTTC.

This clonotype has only one observation. The J gene is TRBJ2-7, the V gene TRBV18, with a weak D call TRBD1 (6 bases). V lost 2 bases, J lost 0 bases, and 8 bases lay in between. Germline V gene lookup returns CDR1 KGHSH and CDR2 LQKENI. CDR3 length: 14 residues. CDR3 nucleotides: TGTGCCAGCTCACCATCACAGGGCTCCTACGAGCAGTACTTC. Encoded protein: CASSPSQGSYEQYF. Supplemented by reference TRBV18 and TRBJ2-7, the full variable domain reads NAGVMQNPRHLVRRRGQEARLRCSPMKGHSHVYWYRQLPEEGLKFMVYLQKENIIDESGMPKERFSAEFPKEGPSILRIQQVVRGDSAAYFCASSPSQGSYEQYFGPGTRLTVT.

The sample holds many counts of this clonotype. The chain joins TRBV28 to TRBJ2-7; 9 positions agree with TRBD2. Germline V gives CDR1 MDHEN, CDR2 SYDVKM. The CDR3 contains 15 residues. The V gene end was trimmed by 3 bases and the J gene end by 5 bases; junction bases not matched to a gene: 8. CDR3 DNA sequence: TGTGCCAGCAGTTTTAGGGTTAGCGGGAGCGACGAGCAGTACTTC. Its protein is CASSFRVSGSDEQYF.

This clonotype has a count of ten or more. The chain joins TRBV7-2 to TRBJ2-3; D not resolved. The CDR3 sequence is 14 residues long. V was clipped by 3 bases and J by 0 bases, with 7 bases between them. CDR1 is SGHTA, CDR2 FQGNSA, per germline. This CDR3 is CASSFTISTDTQYF. The CDR3 region has the DNA TGTGCCAGCAGCTTCACGATTAGCACAGATACGCAGTATTTT.

The table lists this clonotype with many counts. The rearrangement links TRBV25-1 to TRBJ1-6; no reliable D call. CDR3 length: 13 amino acids. The V and J ends lost 2 bases and 9 bases respectively, with 8 bases between them. Looked up from germline, CDR1 is MGHDK and CDR2 is SYGVNS. CDR3 nucleotides: TGTGCCAGCAGTGAAGTGCAGTCTTCACCCCTCCACTTT. It specifies CASSEVQSSPLHF. Filled out from reference TRBV25-1 and TRBJ1-6, the complete variable domain reads EADIYQTPRYLVIGTGKKITLECSQTMGHDKMYWYQQDPGMELHLIHYSYGVNSTEKGDLSSESTVSRIRTEHFPLTLESARPSHTSQYLCASSEVQSSPLHFGNGTRLTVT.

This clonotype was observed at least ten times. The chain combines TRBV7-2 with TRBJ2-7, with D tentatively TRBD1 or TRBD2 (6 bases each). The V end lost 2 bases, the J end lost 5 bases, and 22 bases lay between the germline ends. CDR1 and CDR2 from the germline V gene are SGHTA and FQGNSA. The CDR3 consists of 17 residues. The CDR3 bases are TGTGCCAGCAGCTTAAGTGGAGGGGGTGGAGTCGTGGACGAGCAGTACTTC. Encoded protein: CASSLSGGGGVVDEQYF.

The V and J genes are TRBV9 and TRBJ1-3; D gene uncertain. CDR3 length: 14 amino acids. The germline V and J ends were trimmed by 1 base and 4 bases, with 9 bases remaining between them. Per germline, CDR1 SGDLS and CDR2 YYNGEE. The CDR3, as DNA: TGTGCCAGCAGCGTACTTGGGCAAGGAAACACCATATATTTT. Translated, it gives CASSVLGQGNTIYF.

This clonotype was detected many times. The V and J genes are TRBV6-1 and TRBJ1-1; 9 positions agree with TRBD1. Per the germline V gene, CDR1 is MNHNS and CDR2 is SASEGT. The ends lost 2 bases at V and 4 bases at J; junction bases unmatched: 5. The CDR3 totals 15 residues. CDR3 DNA sequence: TGTGCCAGCAGTGAAACAGGGGGCGTTGGCACTGAAGCTTTCTTT. Translation gives CASSETGGVGTEAFF.

This clonotype was seen only once. The chain recombines TRBV6-4 with TRBJ2-3; TRBD2 aligns across 10 bases. From germline, CDR1 is MRHNA and CDR2 SNTAGT. This CDR3 contains 16 residues. Losses at the gene ends were 7 bases for V and 0 bases for J; bases not matched to a gene: 7. For the CDR3, the DNA is TGTGCCAGCAAGATGACTAGCGGGTCGAGCACAGATACGCAGTATTTT. This gives the protein CASKMTSGSSTDTQYF.

As for this clonotype: It may be a read error: a sequence one base away is much more abundant. The chain is built from TRBV7-9 and TRBJ2-7; D is undetermined. Germline CDR1 and CDR2: SEHNR and FQNEAQ (reference sequence). This CDR3 spans 13 amino acids. CDR3 coding DNA: TGTGCCAGCACGCACGAAGGGCCTTACGAGCAGCACTTC. It translates to CASTHEGPYEQHF.

This clonotype was seen just once. Since the CDR3 does not end with the conserved phenylalanine or tryptophan, this likely comes from a read error. The rearrangement uses TRBV12-3 or TRBV12-4 and TRBJ1-1; D is perhaps TRBD1 (5 bases). This CDR3 spans 14 amino acids. The V gene lost 6 bases and the J gene lost 4 bases, with 15 bases spanning the gap. As DNA, the CDR3 is TGTGCCAGCAGCCTTCCGGGACCTGGCACTGAAGCTTTCTCT. This translates into CASSLPGPGTEAFS.

At least ten counts were recorded for this clonotype. V and J are TRBV7-2 and TRBJ2-2, with 12 nucleotides matching TRBD2. CDR1 SGHTA and CDR2 FQGNSA come from the germline V gene. The V segment lost 5 bases and the J segment 5 bases; nucleotides outside the gene matches: 9. The CDR3 contains 17 residues. The CDR3 coding sequence is TGTGCCAGCAGCCTCCATTTGGGGACTAGCGGGACCGGGGAGCTGTTTTTT. Translated, it gives CASSLHLGTSGTGELFF.

This clonotype was observed many times. J is TRBJ1-1 and V is TRBV7-2; D might be TRBD1 (5 bases). This CDR3 has 14 amino acids. CDR1 is SGHTA and CDR2 is FQGNSA in the germline V gene. With 6 bases removed from V and 1 base from J, the gap between germline ends came to 12 bases. The CDR3 sequence is CASSPQASNTEAFF. The CDR3 coding sequence is TGTGCCAGCAGTCCACAGGCGTCGAACACTGAAGCTTTCTTT. The complete variable domain, with remaining parts taken from reference TRBV7-2 and TRBJ1-1, reads GAGVSQSPSNKVTEKGKDVELRCDPISGHTALYWYRQSLGQGLEFLIYFQGNSAPDKSGLPSDRFSAERTGGSVSTLTIQRTQQEDSAVYLCASSPQASNTEAFFGQGTRLTVV.

In this sample, this clonotype turned up a few times. The CDR3: CASSLEPRGRAEAFF. The CDR3, as DNA: TGTGCCAGCAGCTTAGAACCCAGGGGGCGAGCTGAAGCTTTCTTT. This rearrangement joins TRBV11-3 to TRBJ1-1, with 8 bases that match TRBD1. Germline V gene sequence: CDR1 SGHNT, CDR2 YENEEA. With 0 bases clipped from V and 6 bases from J, the junction kept 6 bases outside the gene matches. The CDR3 totals 15 residues.

This clonotype was recorded many times. The chain combines TRBV2 with TRBJ1-2; D is unresolved. The CDR3 has 11 amino acids. The V gene lost 6 bases and the J gene lost 4 bases, with 6 bases spanning the gap. Germline values: CDR1 SNHLY, CDR2 FYNNEI. This CDR3 reads CASSLIYGYTF. CDR3 bases: TGTGCCAGCAGCCTTATCTATGGCTACACCTTC.

This clonotype was detected ten times or more. The V and J genes are TRBV7-6 and TRBJ2-7; D may be TRBD1 or TRBD2 (5 bases each). The CDR3 is 14 amino acids. Trimming left V 5 bases short and J 2 bases short, with 13 bases between. Germline lookup yields CDR1 SGHVS and CDR2 FNYEAQ. CDR3 bases: TGTGCCAGCAGCGAACCCGGGGACGCCTACGAGCAGTACTTC. It yields the protein CASSEPGDAYEQYF.

J is TRBJ2-3 and V is TRBV6-2 or TRBV6-3, with D possibly being TRBD1 (6 bases). The germline V gene encodes CDR1 MNHEY and CDR2 SVGEGT. V lost 7 bases, J lost 2 bases, and 13 bases lay in between. The CDR3 contains 14 residues. Here the CDR3 DNA reads TGTGCCAGCAACGGGGACAAGTTCACAGATACGCAGTATTTT. Translation: CASNGDKFTDTQYF.

In this sample, this clonotype turned up many times. The chain has TRBV7-2 and TRBJ1-1; D is perhaps TRBD1 (6 bases). This CDR3 has 16 amino acids. Germline CDR1 and CDR2: SGHTA and FQGNSA. Deletions cut 1 base from V and 7 bases from J, with 19 bases between. The CDR3 region is CASSLGQSPVDSEAFF. CDR3 sequence (DNA): TGTGCCAGCAGCTTAGGACAGAGCCCGGTGGACAGTGAAGCTTTCTTT.

This clonotype was recorded at least ten times. This chain connects TRBV7-2 to TRBJ2-7; 10 bases align to TRBD1. With 5 bases clipped from V and 4 bases from J, the junction kept 11 bases outside the gene matches. Germline lookup yields CDR1 SGHTA and CDR2 FQGNSA. The CDR3 is 16 residues long. CDR3 amino acids: CASSRKRVGQGYEQYF. The CDR3 coding sequence is TGTGCCAGCAGCCGAAAGCGCGTGGGACAGGGGTACGAGCAGTACTTC.

This clonotype has just a few counts. The chain couples TRBV29-1 to TRBJ1-1; D gene ambiguous. The V and J ends lost 7 bases and 5 bases respectively, with 14 bases between them. The CDR3 runs 12 residues. The V gene's germline CDR1 is SQVTM and CDR2 ANQGSEA. CDR3 DNA: TGCAGCGCGGGCCTGGTAAGGACTGAAGCTTTCTTT. Translating gives CSAGLVRTEAFF.

The J gene is TRBJ2-1, the V gene TRBV19; 10 positions match TRBD1. The length of the CDR3 is 14 residues. Germline V gene data show CDR1 as LNHDA and CDR2 as SQIVND (reference sequence). Trimming took 9 bases from V and 8 from J; bases not matched to a gene: 10. The CDR3 sequence is CASTDRGTRDEQFF. In nucleotides, the CDR3 is TGTGCCAGCACGGACAGGGGGACTAGGGATGAGCAGTTCTTC. Supplemented by reference TRBV19 and TRBJ2-1, the full variable domain reads DGGITQSPKYLFRKEGQNVTLSCEQNLNHDAMYWYRQDPGQGLRLIYYSQIVNDFQKGDIAEGYSVSREKKESFPLTVTSAQKNPTAFYLCASTDRGTRDEQFFGPGTRLTVL.

In this sample, this clonotype turned up many times. The CDR3 nucleotides read TGTGCCAGCAGCCAACCGGGAGAGAGGGGCGAAAAACTGTTTTTT. It yields the protein CASSQPGERGEKLFF. The chain has TRBV7-2 and TRBJ1-4; D possibly corresponds to TRBD1 (5 bases). CDR1 SGHTA and CDR2 FQGNSA come from the germline V gene. The CDR3 totals 15 residues. V lost 5 bases to trimming and J lost 8 bases, with 18 bases between them.

Ten or more counts support this clonotype. This chain joins TRBV25-1 and TRBJ2-7, with a possible D match to TRBD2 (8 bases). Trimming left V 8 bases short and J 2 bases short, with 28 bases between. CDR3 length equals 18 residues. Germline V gene data show CDR1 as MGHDK and CDR2 as SYGVNS. The CDR3 bases are TGTGCCAGCCACAAAAAAACAGGGGCGGGGGGAGCCACCTACGAGCAGTACTTC. It encodes CASHKKTGAGGATYEQYF.

With regard to this clonotype: A read error may produce the germline difference seen at one junction end. The chain is built from TRBV19 and TRBJ1-5, with 9 bases that match TRBD1. The V gene's germline CDR1 is LNHDA and CDR2 SQIVND (reference sequence). The CDR3 is 12 amino acids. The CDR3: CVSETGGQPQHF. In DNA, the CDR3 is TGTGTCAGTGAAACAGGGGGCCAGCCCCAGCATTTT. The variable domain in full, completed from reference TRBV19 and TRBJ1-5, reads DGGITQSPKYLFRKEGQNVTLSCEQNLNHDAMYWYRQDPGQGLRLIYYSQIVNDFQKGDIAEGYSVSREKKESFPLTVTSAQKNPTAFYLCVSETGGQPQHFGDGTRLSIL.

This clonotype was seen a handful of times. The genes are TRBV9 and TRBJ2-7; 9 bases are a match to TRBD2. The V gene's germline CDR1 is SGDLS and CDR2 YYNGEE. CDR3 length equals 18 residues. Trimming cost V 0 bases and J 0 bases; bases outside gene matches: 10. CDR3 sequence: CASSVEPSGATSSYEQYF. CDR3 in DNA: TGTGCCAGCAGCGTAGAACCTAGCGGGGCTACGAGCTCCTACGAGCAGTACTTC.

The CDR3 DNA follows: TGCAGCGTGGTCTGGAGGGGGATCAATGAGCAGTTCTTC. Amino acid sequence: CSVVWRGINEQFF. The rearrangement uses TRBV29-1 and TRBJ2-1; the D call may be TRBD1 or TRBD2 (6 bases each). The length of the CDR3 is 13 residues. Germline CDR1 is SQVTM and CDR2 is ANQGSEA. V gave up 6 bases and J gave up 6 bases, with 15 bases separating them.